The sequence of this T cell receptor (beta chain) was determined in a study of OX40 agonist ivuxolimab in advanced cancers. Study-level background: Patients' therapy was ivuxolimab, an antibody that acts as an agonist of OX40 (CD134).

The repertoire was sequenced with immunoSEQ multiplex PCR; TCRdb's copy has only in-frame clones and lacks some. The sample has about 58,000 clones, about 88% seen once. The sequence came from an adult with an advanced solid tumor such as melanoma, head and neck, liver or kidney cancer. The sample in question was CD4+ or CD8+ T cells sorted from blood, obtained in a trial of the OX40 agonist ivuxolimab.

As DNA, the CDR3 is TGTGCCAGCAGCTTGGGACTAGCGGGAGGCACAGATACGCAGTATTTT. Its translation is CASSLGLAGGTDTQYF. The genes are TRBV7-2 and TRBJ2-3; 14 nucleotides match TRBD2. V shed 3 bases, J shed 1 base, and the junction held 0 bases outside the gene matches. This CDR3 contains 16 residues. Germline-derived CDR1 and CDR2 are SGHTA and FQGNSA.